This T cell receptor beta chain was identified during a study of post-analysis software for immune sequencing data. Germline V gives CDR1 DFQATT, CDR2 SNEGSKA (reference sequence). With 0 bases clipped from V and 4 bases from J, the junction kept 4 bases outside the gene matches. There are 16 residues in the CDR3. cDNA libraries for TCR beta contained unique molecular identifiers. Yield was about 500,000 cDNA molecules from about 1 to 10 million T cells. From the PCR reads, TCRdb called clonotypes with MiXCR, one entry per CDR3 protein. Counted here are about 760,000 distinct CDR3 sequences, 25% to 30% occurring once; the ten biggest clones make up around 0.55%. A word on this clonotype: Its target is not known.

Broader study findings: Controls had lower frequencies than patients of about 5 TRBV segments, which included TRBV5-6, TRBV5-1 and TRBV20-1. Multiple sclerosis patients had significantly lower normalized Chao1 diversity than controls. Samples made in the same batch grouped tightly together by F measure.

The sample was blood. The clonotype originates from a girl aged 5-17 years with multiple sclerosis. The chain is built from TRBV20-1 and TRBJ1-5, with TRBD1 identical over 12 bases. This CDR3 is CSARDLGQGANQPQHF. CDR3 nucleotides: TGCAGTGCTAGAGATCTGGGACAGGGGGCGAATCAGCCCCAGCATTTT.